Listed here are 5 T cell receptor beta chains from one sample, sequenced in a study of blood T cells in healthy people across ages. Primers used in a second PCR of about 7 to 12 cycles were a sample-barcoded 5' primer and a J-beta primer mix. From the 5' RACE reads, TCRdb called clonotypes with MiXCR, one entry per CDR3 protein. The sample holds about 1 million distinct CDR3 sequences; roughly 24% are singletons and the top ten take about 0.72%. These data also formed part of another study, on T cells of mothers and their children.

The sequencing input was blood. The receptors derive from a girl aged 2 to 10 in good health.

The J gene is TRBJ2-7, the V gene TRBV12-3 or TRBV12-4; TRBD1 might be the D (5 bases). Trimming removed 5 bases at V and 4 bases at J, with 12 bases between. The CDR3 loop spans 13 amino acids. The CDR3 DNA reads as TGTGCCAGCAGTCGGGCAGGGATGTACGAGCAGTACTTC. It specifies CASSRAGMYEQYF.

This clonotype was observed a handful of times. One end of the junction varies from germline; a read error may be responsible. V and J are TRBV4-1 and TRBJ2-7; D is perhaps TRBD1 or TRBD2 (6 bases each). The J call is doubtful: the DNA matches TRBJ2-5 better. The germline V gene encodes CDR1 MGHRA and CDR2 YSYEKL. CDR3 size: 15 residues. The CDR3 here is CAQDRRADMQETQYF. The CDR3 coding sequence is TGTGCCCAAGACAGGAGGGCCGACATGCAAGAGACCCAGTACTTC.

This clonotype was seen more than once but under ten times. The J gene is TRBJ1-1, the V gene TRBV9, with 10 bases aligning to TRBD1. The length of the CDR3 is 14 residues. V trimming: 3 bases; J trimming: 5 bases; junction bases outside the gene matches: 4. The germline gives CDR1 SGDLS, CDR2 YYNGEE. This chain's CDR3 is CASSETGGRTEAFF. For the CDR3, the DNA is TGTGCCAGCAGCGAGACAGGGGGCAGAACTGAAGCTTTCTTT.

In this sample, this clonotype turned up a few times. The V and J genes are TRBV6-6 and TRBJ2-3, with 7 bases that match TRBD2. Germline CDR1 reads MNHNY; CDR2 reads SVGAGI (reference sequence). V lost 6 bases and J lost 4; bases outside the gene matches: 7. The CDR3 is made up of 14 amino acids. The CDR3 protein is CASRRWGGADTQYF. In DNA, the CDR3 is TGTGCCAGCAGGCGATGGGGGGGGGCAGATACGCAGTATTTT.

The chain employs TRBV11-2 and TRBJ2-7, with 9 bases lining up with TRBD2. V lost 4 bases, J lost 5 bases, and 12 bases stayed unmatched. CDR3 length: 16 residues. The V gene's germline CDR1 is SGHAT and CDR2 FQNNGV. The CDR3 loop reads CASSSRLEREVHEQYF. The CDR3 DNA is TGTGCCAGCAGCTCCCGGTTAGAGCGGGAGGTCCACGAGCAGTACTTC.